Sequencing of this T cell receptor beta chain was carried out in a study of blood T cell repertoires in COVID-19. About the research overall: COVID-19 samples from acute and convalescent phases originated in the United States, Italy and Spain. PBMCs, B-cell-depleted T cells, or T cells were the source of the cDNA or gDNA that made up the material.

As originally analysed: For nucleated cells, counts were estimated from reference gene primer amplification. This table comes from immunoSEQ multiplex PCR, and its TCRdb copy is limited to in-frame clones, with some not included. The V and J calls and clone size are taken from that table; D and trimming were inferred from the DNA. The profile shows more than 300,000 clones, roughly 87% of them singletons. CDR1 is LNHDA and CDR2 is SQIVND in the germline V gene (reference sequence). V lost 3 bases and J 1 base, leaving 9 bases between the germline ends. There are 14 residues in the CDR3. Participant age was about 18 to 89 years, and participants resided in around 24 US areas.

Input material: PBMCs or T cells enriched from blood (not recorded which). This chain links TRBV19 with TRBJ1-1; no clear D. The receptor was isolated from a woman aged 25 to 39 who had recovered from COVID-19. The CDR3 DNA reads as TGTGCCAGTAGTATCGTAACAGCGAACACTGAAGCTTTCTTT. Its protein product is CASSIVTANTEAFF.